These 5 T cell receptor beta chains originate from one sample sequenced in a study of T-cell memory formation after mild COVID-19 listed by TCRdb under 2021. The library was made by 5' RACE. Sequencing used an Illumina NovaSeq 6000. The public reads were reprocessed in TCRdb via fastp at Q25 and MiXCR, keeping in-frame beta chains. All rows with the same CDR3 protein become a single entry with the most common DNA and genes. The sample has some 210,000 distinct CDR3 sequences on record, about 16% of them singletons. The ten largest clones take up 2.4% of the sample. Specimen: PBMCs or a T cell subset sorted from them (not recorded which). The receptors originated from an adult woman who had mild COVID-19 (a few samples of this study predate the infection). The sample titles of this study are shuffled in the database, so cell type and time point are left out; the donor was told from shared clones.

This chain joins TRBV5-4 and TRBJ2-5; D may be TRBD1 (6 bases). V shed 2 bases and J shed 5 bases, with 16 bases lying between them. This CDR3 region has 15 residues. Germline-derived CDR1 and CDR2 are SGHNT and YYREEE (reference sequence). The CDR3: CASSLQGPRKETQYF. CDR3 DNA sequence: TGTGCCAGCAGCTTACAGGGTCCTAGGAAGGAGACCCAGTACTTC.

The chain recombines TRBV12-3 or TRBV12-4 with TRBJ2-1, with D uncertain. CDR3 length equals 13 residues. With 1 base removed from V and 5 bases from J, the gap between germline ends came to 6 bases. The CDR3 here is CASSLGTNNEQFF. The DNA of the CDR3 is TGTGCCAGCAGTTTAGGGACCAACAATGAGCAGTTCTTC.

The chain links TRBV5-1 to TRBJ1-3; tentatively, D is TRBD1 (5 bases). The CDR3 sequence is 16 residues long. Germline CDR1 SGHRS, CDR2 YFSETQ. With 4 bases removed from V and 0 bases from J, the gap between germline ends came to 14 bases. CDR3 DNA: TGCGCCAGCAGCCCCGACCGGGGGGACTCTGGAAACACCATATATTTT. It encodes CASSPDRGDSGNTIYF.

The chain employs TRBV6-5 and TRBJ2-2; D is perhaps TRBD1 or TRBD2 (5 bases each). Germline V gives CDR1 MNHEY, CDR2 SVGAGI. The CDR3 sequence is 15 residues long. V was pared by 7 bases and J by 1 base, with 13 bases between. In DNA, the CDR3 is TGTGCCAGCAACACCGGGACGGGGAACACCGGGGAGCTGTTTTTT. The encoded protein is CASNTGTGNTGELFF.

The chain combines TRBV12-3 or TRBV12-4 with TRBJ1-4; possible D gene TRBD1, 6 bases. CDR3 length: 14 residues. Trimming shortened V by 3 bases and J by 6 bases, and 11 bases separated the two germline ends. This CDR3 is CASSLAGADEKLFF. The CDR3 nucleotides read TGTGCCAGCAGTTTGGCAGGGGCAGATGAAAAACTGTTTTTT.